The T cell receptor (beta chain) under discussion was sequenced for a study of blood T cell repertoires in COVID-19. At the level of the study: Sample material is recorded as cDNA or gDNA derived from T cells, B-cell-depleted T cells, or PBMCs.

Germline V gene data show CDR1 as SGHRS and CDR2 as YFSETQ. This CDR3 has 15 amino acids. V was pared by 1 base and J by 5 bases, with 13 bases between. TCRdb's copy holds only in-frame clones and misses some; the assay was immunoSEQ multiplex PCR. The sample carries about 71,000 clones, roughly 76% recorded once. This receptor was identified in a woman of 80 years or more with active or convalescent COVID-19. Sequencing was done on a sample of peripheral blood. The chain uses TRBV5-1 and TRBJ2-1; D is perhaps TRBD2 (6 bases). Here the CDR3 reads CASSLSGSLNNEQFF. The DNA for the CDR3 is TGCGCCAGCAGCTTGTCCGGGAGCCTGAACAATGAGCAGTTCTTC. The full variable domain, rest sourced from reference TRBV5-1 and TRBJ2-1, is KAGVTQTPRYLIKTRGQQVTLSCSPISGHRSVSWYQQTPGQGLQFLFEYFSETQRNKGNFPGRFSGRQFSNSRSEMNVSTLELGDSALYLCASSLSGSLNNEQFFGPGTRLTVL.